The 29 T cell receptor beta chains listed next were all sequenced from one sample in a study of identifying expanded T cells in peripheral blood. Profiling relied on immunoSEQ multiplex PCR, and the TCRdb table lists in-frame clones only, not all of them. The sample lists 70,000 to 100,000 clones, 88% occurring once. Sequencing was carried out using blood. The source is a person aged 18-70 years in good health.

V usage is TRBV9 and J usage is TRBJ2-5; TRBD1 matches 9 bases. V lost 4 bases, J lost 5 bases, and 9 bases stayed unmatched. From germline, CDR1 is SGDLS and CDR2 YYNGEE. The CDR3 covers 15 residues. In DNA, the CDR3 is TGTGCCAGCAGCAGTAACACAGGGGGCGGGGAGACCCAGTACTTC. It translates to CASSSNTGGGETQYF.

The chain employs TRBV10-3 and TRBJ2-7, with D unresolved. This CDR3 is built from 13 residues. Germline V gives CDR1 ENHRY, CDR2 SYGVKD. Trimming took 6 bases from V and 4 from J, leaving 13 bases between them. The chain's CDR3 is CAISSRTEYEQYF. For the CDR3, the DNA is TGTGCCATCAGCTCGCGGACGGAGTACGAGCAGTACTTC.

A few counts support this clone. The chain combines TRBV7-3 with TRBJ1-6, with D possibly TRBD1 on 5 matching bases. CDR3 length: 14 amino acids. Germline lookup yields CDR1 SGHTA and CDR2 FQGTGA. V lost 3 bases and J lost 9, with 12 bases in between. CDR3 region: CASSLGPGGSPLHF. The CDR3 nucleotides are TGTGCCAGCAGCTTGGGGCCGGGGGGTTCACCCCTCCACTTT.

This clone was found once. V usage is TRBV19 and J usage is TRBJ1-5; TRBD1 might be the D (5 bases). Germline V gene lookup returns CDR1 LNHDA and CDR2 SQIVND (reference sequence). V was shortened by 3 bases and J by 6 bases, with 24 bases between the two germline ends. The CDR3 has 18 amino acids. The CDR3 region is CASSILPRGRGDSQPQHF. In DNA form, the CDR3 reads TGTGCCAGTAGTATTCTCCCGAGAGGGAGGGGAGACAGTCAGCCCCAGCATTTT.

V gene TRBV6-7 combines with J gene TRBJ2-7; D is possibly TRBD1 (5 bases). TRBV6-7 is marked as an open reading frame, function uncertain. The V and J ends lost 7 bases and 0 bases respectively, with 16 bases between them. This CDR3 is 15 amino acids long. The CDR3 region has the DNA TGTGCCAGCAAAAGACCCAAAGACAGCTCCTACGAGCAGTACTTC. Amino acid sequence: CASKRPKDSSYEQYF.

This clone was seen more than once but under ten times. This chain connects TRBV25-1 to TRBJ2-1; 7 bases align to TRBD2. The V gene end was trimmed by 0 bases and the J gene end by 4 bases; junction bases not matched to a gene: 9. CDR3 length: 17 amino acids. CDR1 is MGHDK and CDR2 is SYGVNS in the germline V gene. This CDR3 is CASSEYSGERGYNEQFF. The CDR3 DNA is TGTGCCAGCAGTGAATATTCCGGCGAGCGGGGATACAATGAGCAGTTCTTC.

The gene calls are TRBV29-1 and TRBJ2-7; TRBD1 is a possible D gene (6 bases). V was clipped by 0 bases and J by 2 bases, with 14 bases between them. Germline V gene sequence: CDR1 SQVTM, CDR2 ANQGSEA. The CDR3 contains 15 residues. The chain's CDR3 is CSVEDQGPPAYEQYF. CDR3 DNA: TGCAGCGTTGAAGACCAGGGGCCACCGGCCTACGAGCAGTACTTC.

The chain employs TRBV2 and TRBJ1-2; 7 nucleotides line up with TRBD1. V dropped 8 bases and J dropped 3; count of bases not matched to a gene: 6. Germline values: CDR1 SNHLY, CDR2 FYNNEI. CDR3 length: 13 amino acids. The CDR3 sequence is CASLTGKDYGYTF. The DNA for the CDR3 is TGTGCCAGCCTGACAGGGAAGGACTATGGCTACACCTTC.

This sequence joins TRBV7-6 and TRBJ2-1; 8 nucleotides align to TRBD2. This CDR3 has 18 amino acids. CDR1 is SGHVS and CDR2 is FNYEAQ in the germline V gene. V dropped 5 bases and J dropped 0; count of bases not matched to a gene: 12. CDR3 coding DNA: TGTGCCAGCAGCCCCCATTATCAGCGGGGGAGCTCCTACAATGAGCAGTTCTTC. Translating gives CASSPHYQRGSSYNEQFF.

The chain has TRBV5-4 and TRBJ2-5; 8 bases fit TRBD1. The CDR3 has 15 amino acids. CDR1 and CDR2 (germline): SGHNT, YYREEE (reference sequence). V was pared by 7 bases and J by 1 base, with 9 bases of the junction left unmatched. The CDR3: CASGPDRASQETQYF. The CDR3 nucleotides read TGTGCCAGCGGACCGGACAGGGCTTCCCAAGAGACCCAGTACTTC. The variable domain in full, completed from reference TRBV5-4 and TRBJ2-5, reads ETGVTQSPTHLIKTRGQQVTLRCSSQSGHNTVSWYQQALGQGPQFIFQYYREEENGRGNFPPRFSGLQFPNYSSELNVNALELDDSALYLCASGPDRASQETQYFGPGTRLLVL.

This sequence joins TRBV5-1 and TRBJ2-3, with 10 bases lining up with TRBD2. The germline CDR1 and CDR2 sequences are SGHRS and YFSETQ. V shed 2 bases, J shed 2 bases, and the junction held 5 bases outside the gene matches. This CDR3 contains 16 residues. The CDR3 coding sequence is TGCGCCAGCAGCTTTTTAACTAGCGGGGCCACAGATACGCAGTATTTT. The encoded protein is CASSFLTSGATDTQYF.

The chain combines TRBV19 with TRBJ2-7; D is possibly TRBD1 (5 bases). The germline V gene encodes CDR1 LNHDA and CDR2 SQIVND (reference sequence). The ends were cut back, 6 bases at V and 3 bases at J, with 18 bases in the middle. The CDR3 runs to 15 residues. The CDR3 loop is CASRTAADDSYEQYF. In nucleotides, the CDR3 is TGTGCCAGTAGGACCGCAGCCGACGACAGCTACGAGCAGTACTTC.

The V call is TRBV2, the J call TRBJ1-1; 7 bases map to TRBD1. Germline lookup yields CDR1 SNHLY and CDR2 FYNNEI. The CDR3 runs 17 residues. V lost 6 bases, J lost 0 bases, and 13 bases stayed unmatched. CDR3 residues: CASRRATTGFMNTEAFF. The CDR3 DNA reads as TGTGCCAGCAGGAGGGCGACGACAGGGTTTATGAACACTGAAGCTTTCTTT.

This rearrangement joins TRBV4-3 to TRBJ2-4, with TRBD2 matching over 14 bases. The length of the CDR3 is 20 residues. Germline V gene sequence: CDR1 LGHNA, CDR2 YSLEER. J gave up 1 base and V 0 bases, and 8 bases lay outside the gene matches. CDR3 in DNA: TGCGCCAGCAGCCAAGATCTGACTAGCGGGAGGGCCTGGGCCAAAAACATTCAGTACTTC. Amino acid sequence: CASSQDLTSGRAWAKNIQYF.

The chain links TRBV7-8 to TRBJ2-3; TRBD2 agrees at 9 bases. Trimming at V came to 2 bases and at J to 2 bases, leaving 2 bases not matched to a gene. Germline V CDR1 and CDR2: SGHVS, FQNEAQ. This CDR3 spans 15 amino acids. CDR3 region: CASSLLAGYTDTQYF. The CDR3 DNA reads as TGTGCCAGCAGCTTACTAGCGGGGTACACAGATACGCAGTATTTT.

J is TRBJ2-7 and V is TRBV4-3; tentatively, D is TRBD1 (6 bases). The V gene lost 0 bases and the J gene lost 2 bases, with 11 bases spanning the gap. This CDR3 spans 15 amino acids. Germline loops: CDR1 LGHNA, CDR2 YSLEER. CDR3 amino acids: CASSQEGAKTYEQYF. Here the CDR3 DNA reads TGCGCCAGCAGCCAAGAGGGGGCGAAAACCTACGAGCAGTACTTC.

The chain is built from TRBV28 and TRBJ2-7; TRBD1 is a possible D gene (5 bases). The CDR3 sequence is 14 residues long. Germline V CDR1 and CDR2: MDHEN, SYDVKM. Trimming stripped 2 bases from V and 0 bases from J, with 8 bases between. The CDR3 nucleotides read TGTGCCAGCAGTTTACAGGGTTACTCCTACGAGCAGTACTTC. Protein: CASSLQGYSYEQYF.

The CDR3 loop is CARRTGASNYGYTF. The CDR3 region has the DNA TGTGCCAGAAGGACAGGCGCGTCTAACTATGGCTACACCTTC. V and J are TRBV21-1 and TRBJ1-2; no check of the table's D call, TRBD1, against the DNA was made. TRBV21-1 is given as a pseudogene. The CDR3 runs 14 residues.

This clone was seen just once. The J gene is TRBJ2-1, the V gene TRBV5-4; TRBD1 matches 7 bases. Trimming cost V 4 bases and J 6 bases; bases outside gene matches: 16. The CDR3 sequence is 17 residues long. Germline loops: CDR1 SGHNT, CDR2 YYREEE (reference sequence). CDR3 DNA: TGTGCCAGCAGCCCACCAGGGCGACAGGGTTTGGGCAATGAGCAGTTCTTC. Protein sequence: CASSPPGRQGLGNEQFF.

CDR3 DNA: TGCGCCAGCAGCACCGGGGGGGTCCAAGAGACCCAGTACTTC. Residues: CASSTGGVQETQYF. This rearrangement joins TRBV5-1 to TRBJ2-5, with 8 nucleotides matching TRBD2. CDR3 length: 14 amino acids. Germline V gene data show CDR1 as SGHRS and CDR2 as YFSETQ. Unmatched junction bases numbered 3, after V lost 4 bases and J lost 1 base.

This clone has more than one count but fewer than ten. The genes are TRBV6-4 and TRBJ2-3; 9 bases line up with TRBD2. This CDR3 has 15 amino acids. The V gene end was trimmed by 4 bases and the J gene end by 1 base; junction bases not matched to a gene: 3. Germline-derived CDR1 and CDR2 are MRHNA and SNTAGT. CDR3 loop: CASSAERGGTDTQYF. CDR3 nucleotide sequence: TGTGCCAGCAGTGCCGAGCGGGGGGGCACAGATACGCAGTATTTT.

The chain employs TRBV19 and TRBJ2-5, with unresolved D. This CDR3 contains 15 residues. Germline V gene data show CDR1 as LNHDA and CDR2 as SQIVND (reference sequence). The V gene lost 1 base and the J gene lost 1 base, with 10 bases spanning the gap. The DNA of the CDR3 is TGTGCCAGTAGTATAGGTTTACAGCTCCAAGAGACCCAGTACTTC. Its protein is CASSIGLQLQETQYF.

The chain has TRBV30 and TRBJ1-1; possibly TRBD1 for D (6 bases). Looked up from germline, CDR1 is GTSNPN and CDR2 is SVGIG (reference sequence). This CDR3 is built from 12 residues. V was trimmed by 5 bases and J by 1 base, leaving 8 bases between them. CDR3 loop: CAWFRGNTEAFF. The CDR3 DNA sequence: TGTGCCTGGTTCAGGGGGAACACTGAAGCTTTCTTT.

The rearrangement joins TRBV27 to TRBJ1-1; no reliable D call. Deletions cut 0 bases from V and 1 base from J, with 3 bases between. CDR1 MNHEY and CDR2 SMNVEV come from the germline V gene (reference sequence). This CDR3 is built from 13 residues. CDR3 in amino acids: CASSLSPNTEAFF. In nucleotides, the CDR3 is TGTGCCAGCAGTTTATCCCCGAACACTGAAGCTTTCTTT.

The chain joins TRBV5-1 to TRBJ1-4; 9 bases are shared with TRBD1. The V gene end was trimmed by 5 bases and the J gene end by 8 bases; junction bases not matched to a gene: 10. Per germline, CDR1 SGHRS and CDR2 YFSETQ. This CDR3 is 15 amino acids long. CDR3 loop: CASRWMGQGTEKLFF. The CDR3 nucleotides are TGCGCCAGCAGGTGGATGGGACAGGGAACGGAAAAACTGTTTTTT.

The chain uses TRBV7-8 and TRBJ2-1; 8 bases map to TRBD2. V trimming: 0 bases; J trimming: 6 bases; junction bases outside the gene matches: 10. Germline CDR1 SGHVS, CDR2 FQNEAQ. This CDR3 has 17 amino acids. CDR3 in DNA: TGTGCCAGCAGCTTAGCGAGCGGGGGCCGTCTTTTCAATGAGCAGTTCTTC. Protein sequence: CASSLASGGRLFNEQFF.

This clone has more than one count but fewer than ten. V usage is TRBV10-3 and J usage is TRBJ1-5; a possible D gene is TRBD1 (6 bases). V was shortened by 0 bases and J by 5 bases, with 8 bases between the two germline ends. The CDR3 extends over 14 amino acids. Germline V gives CDR1 ENHRY, CDR2 SYGVKD. CDR3 sequence: CAISESGGHQPQHF. Written as DNA, the CDR3 is TGTGCCATCAGTGAGTCAGGGGGGCATCAGCCCCAGCATTTT.

V gene TRBV30 combines with J gene TRBJ2-4; possibly TRBD1 or TRBD2 for D (6 bases each). The CDR3 is made up of 14 amino acids. The germline V gene has CDR1 GTSNPN and CDR2 SVGIG (reference sequence). V dropped 2 bases and J dropped 2 bases, with 10 bases sitting between them. The chain's CDR3 is CAWSRGASKNIQYF. As DNA, the CDR3 is TGTGCCTGGAGTAGGGGGGCCTCCAAAAACATTCAGTACTTC.

J is TRBJ2-5 and V is TRBV28; no clear D gene. V was cut by 8 bases and J by 2 bases, with 12 bases left in between. Per germline, CDR1 MDHEN and CDR2 SYDVKM. CDR3 size: 13 residues. CDR3 coding DNA: TGTGCCAGCTGTCCAGACTTGCAAGAGACCCAGTACTTC. This gives the protein CASCPDLQETQYF. The full variable domain, with the rest looked up from reference TRBV28 and TRBJ2-5, is DVKVTQSSRYLVKRTGEKVFLECVQDMDHENMFWYRQDPGLGLRLIYFSYDVKMKEKGDIPEGYSVSREKKERFSLILESASTNQTSMYLCASCPDLQETQYFGPGTRLLVL.